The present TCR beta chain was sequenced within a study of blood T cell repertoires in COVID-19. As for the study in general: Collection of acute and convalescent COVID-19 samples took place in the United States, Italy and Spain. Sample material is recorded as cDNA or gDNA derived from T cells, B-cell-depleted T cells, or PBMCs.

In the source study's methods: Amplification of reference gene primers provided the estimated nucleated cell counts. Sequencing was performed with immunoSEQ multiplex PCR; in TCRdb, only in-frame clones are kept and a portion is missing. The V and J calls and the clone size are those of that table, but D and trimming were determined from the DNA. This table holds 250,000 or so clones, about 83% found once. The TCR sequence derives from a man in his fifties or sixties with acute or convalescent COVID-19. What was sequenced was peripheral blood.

The CDR3 nucleotides are TGTGCCAGCAGCCCCGGGACTAGCACAGATACGCAGTATTTT. Translated: CASSPGTSTDTQYF. The chain joins TRBV5-5 to TRBJ2-3; perhaps TRBD2 as D (6 bases). V lost 4 bases, J lost 0 bases, and 9 bases lay in between. The CDR3 has 14 residues. Germline V CDR1 and CDR2: SGHKS, YYEKEE (reference sequence).